These T cell receptor beta chains were read from a single sample in a study of blood T cell repertoires in COVID-19. Here immunoSEQ multiplex PCR was the method, and the copy in TCRdb shows in-frame clones only, minus some. The sample has some 60,000 clones; about 91% are singletons. Sample: peripheral blood. The origin of the receptors is a man aged 55 to 70 with acute or convalescent COVID-19. The CDR3 runs from the conserved cysteine through the conserved F or W. Each record gives: D gene, J gene, clone size, V gene, CDR3 protein, CDR3 DNA. A D gene is named only where the DNA matches it firmly. Size tells how often a clone was seen (once, few, many) or the class of an expanded clone, and some rows leave it out.

NA TRBJ2-7 NA TRBV21-1 CASSKVSGSLREQYF TGTGCCAGCAGCAAAGTAAGCGGGAGTCTCCGCGAGCAGTACTTC
TRBD1 TRBJ1-5 NA TRBV6-6 CASSRPGGTASHSNQPQHF TGTGCCAGCAGTCGCCCGGGAGGGACAGCCTCTCATAGCAATCAGCCCCAGCATTTT
TRBD1 TRBJ1-2 NA TRBV19 CASSMRGGSYGYTF TGTGCCAGTAGTATGAGAGGGGGCAGCTATGGCTACACCTTC
TRBD1 TRBJ1-2 NA TRBV30 CAWNRDRGTETF TGTGCCTGGAATCGAGACAGGGGGACGGAGACCTTC
TRBD1 TRBJ2-1 NA TRBV19 CASSIQGADNEQFF TGTGCCAGTAGTATACAGGGGGCTGACAATGAGCAGTTCTTC
TRBD1 TRBJ1-2 NA TRBV6-2/TRBV6-3 CASSYYGQGAYGYTF TGTGCCAGCAGTTACTACGGCCAGGGGGCCTATGGCTACACCTTC
TRBD1 TRBJ1-2 NA TRBV12-3/TRBV12-4 CASSLKQGNGYTF TGTGCCAGCAGTCTCAAACAGGGGAATGGCTACACCTTC
TRBD1 TRBJ1-2 NA TRBV11-3 CASSLDPGQKYGYTF TGTGCCAGCAGCTTAGACCCGGGACAGAAATATGGCTACACCTTC
NA TRBJ1-6 NA TRBV5-1 CASSFNTGNYNSPLHF TGCGCCAGCAGCTTTAACACAGGGAATTATAATTCACCCCTCCACTTT
NA TRBJ2-7 NA TRBV24-1 CATSTGHEQYF TGTGCCACCAGTACAGGGCACGAGCAGTACTTC
TRBD2 TRBJ2-1 NA TRBV13 CASSTSGSSDEQFF TGTGCCAGCTCGACTAGCGGGAGTTCAGATGAGCAGTTCTTC
TRBD1 TRBJ2-5 NA TRBV18 CASSPALGTGQETQYF TGTGCCAGCTCACCTGCACTGGGGACAGGGCAAGAGACCCAGTACTTC
NA TRBJ1-2 NA TRBV18 CASSPTAQILYGYTF TGTGCCAGCTCACCGACAGCCCAAATACTCTATGGCTACACCTTC
NA TRBJ2-4 once TRBV7-2 CASSLRRDIQYF TGTGCCAGCAGCTTACGCAGGGACATTCAGTACTTC
TRBD1 TRBJ1-4 NA TRBV5-4 CASSSIGQGGEKLFF TGTGCCAGCAGCTCAATAGGACAGGGGGGGGAAAAACTGTTTTTT
NA TRBJ2-1 NA TRBV24-1 CATSVAGTYNEQFF TGTGCCACCAGTGTCGCCGGGACCTACAATGAGCAGTTCTTC
NA TRBJ2-7 NA TRBV25-1 CASSETGINLYEQYF TGTGCCAGCAGTGAAACAGGGATCAACCTCTACGAGCAGTACTTC
NA TRBJ2-5 once TRBV14 CASSQARGFETQYF TGTGCCAGCAGCCAAGCCAGGGGATTCGAGACCCAGTACTTC
NA TRBJ2-1 NA TRBV14 CASSQVGTQQFF TGTGCCAGCAGCCAAGTAGGGACTCAGCAGTTCTTC
NA TRBJ2-3 once TRBV10-3 CAISESVDNTDTQYF TGTGCCATCAGTGAGTCGGTAGATAACACAGATACGCAGTATTTT
NA TRBJ2-2 NA TRBV11-3 CASSPTANTGELFF TGTGCCAGCAGCCCAACAGCGAACACCGGGGAGCTGTTTTTT
NA TRBJ2-6 NA TRBV18 CAGSPAGTGANVLTF TGTGCCGGCTCACCAGCAGGGACTGGGGCCAACGTCCTGACTTTC
TRBD1 TRBJ1-5 NA TRBV19 CASSGTGGYQPQHF TGTGCCAGTAGCGGGACAGGCGGGTATCAGCCCCAGCATTTT
NA TRBJ1-5 NA TRBV4-3 CASSQDLSGGNQPQHF TGCGCCAGCAGCCAAGATCTTTCGGGGGGCAATCAGCCCCAGCATTTT
TRBD2 TRBJ2-7 NA TRBV5-1 CASSSAGGGPSYEQYF TGCGCCAGCAGCTCCGCGGGCGGGGGGCCCTCCTACGAGCAGTACTTC
NA TRBJ1-5 NA TRBV12-5 CASGLGERRPQHF TGTGCTAGTGGTTTGGGAGAGCGGCGGCCCCAGCATTTT
TRBD1 TRBJ1-1 NA TRBV9 CASSPAGGWTEAFF TGTGCCAGCAGCCCCGCAGGGGGATGGACTGAAGCTTTCTTT
TRBD2 TRBJ2-1 NA TRBV28 CASSTSGSECFF TGTGCCAGCAGTACCAGCGGGAGCGAGTGTTTCTTC
NA TRBJ2-2 NA TRBV7-2 CASSSSGFPGELFF TGTGCCAGCAGCTCAAGCGGGTTTCCCGGGGAGCTGTTTTTT
TRBD2 TRBJ2-2 NA TRBV24-1 CATSDRTSGSNQGELFF TGTGCCACCAGTGACCGTACTAGCGGCTCCAATCAAGGGGAGCTGTTTTTT
NA TRBJ1-2 NA TRBV9 CASSVMAGAPLNYGYTF TGTGCCAGCAGTGTCATGGCAGGGGCCCCGCTCAACTATGGCTACACCTTC
NA TRBJ1-4 NA TRBV29-1 CSGRQSEKLFF TGCAGCGGACGACAGTCAGAAAAACTGTTTTTT